The following is a TCR beta chain sequence with its context. CDR1 and CDR2 (germline): MDHEN, SYDVKM. This CDR3 spans 16 amino acids. V shed 4 bases and J 7 bases; nucleotides not matched to a gene: 13. Clones were read by immunoSEQ multiplex PCR, and TCRdb kept only the in-frame ones, dropping some. The table lists around 130,000 clones, around 80% of them singletons. The record originates from a study of blood T cell repertoires in COVID-19. Study information: From the United States, Italy and Spain came samples of acute and convalescent COVID-19. From T cells, B-cell-depleted T cells, or PBMCs came the material, which was cDNA or gDNA.

Sequenced input: PBMCs or T cells enriched from blood (not recorded which). The clonotype comes from a man aged 35 to 55 with acute COVID-19. The chain couples TRBV28 to TRBJ1-5, with 7 bases aligning to TRBD1. The CDR3 reads CASSSPRQGEVQPQHF. For the CDR3, the DNA is TGTGCCAGCAGTTCCCCCCGGCAGGGGGAGGTGCAGCCCCAGCATTTT.